This TCR beta chain derives from a study of cytomegalovirus exposure and HLA in healthy donors. The study's findings and limits: In an earlier analysis, productive rearrangement rates for most beta V segments clustered near 87% or 30%.

With 60 Vbeta and 13 Jbeta primers, the PCR was carried out. The repertoire was sequenced with immunoSEQ multiplex PCR; TCRdb's copy has only in-frame clones and lacks some. This specimen shows about 91,000 clones; the ten leading clones hold around 3.6%. For this clone: As yet, its antigen is unknown.

The ends were cut back, 2 bases at V and 3 bases at J, with 8 bases in the middle. The length of the CDR3 is 13 residues. Germline CDR1 and CDR2: MDHEN and SYDVKM. The chain is built from TRBV28 and TRBJ2-7; tentatively, D is TRBD1 (6 bases). Sample: PBMCs. This receptor was identified in a woman aged 25 to 39 in good health and CMV-seronegative. CDR3 protein: CASSLLGGYEQYF. The CDR3 DNA is TGTGCCAGCAGTTTACTAGGGGGCTACGAGCAGTACTTC.